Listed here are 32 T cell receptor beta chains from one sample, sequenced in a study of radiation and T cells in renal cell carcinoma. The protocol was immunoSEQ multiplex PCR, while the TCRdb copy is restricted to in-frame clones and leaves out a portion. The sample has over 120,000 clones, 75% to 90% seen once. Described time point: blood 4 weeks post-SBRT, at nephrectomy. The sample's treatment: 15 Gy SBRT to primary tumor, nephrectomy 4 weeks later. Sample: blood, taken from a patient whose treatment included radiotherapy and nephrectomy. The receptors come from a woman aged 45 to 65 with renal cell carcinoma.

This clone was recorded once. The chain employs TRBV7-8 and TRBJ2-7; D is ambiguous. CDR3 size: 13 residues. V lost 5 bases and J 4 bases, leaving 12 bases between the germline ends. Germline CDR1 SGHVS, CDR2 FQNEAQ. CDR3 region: CASSPIEEYEQYF. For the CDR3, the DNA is TGTGCCAGCAGCCCGATCGAGGAGTACGAGCAGTACTTC.

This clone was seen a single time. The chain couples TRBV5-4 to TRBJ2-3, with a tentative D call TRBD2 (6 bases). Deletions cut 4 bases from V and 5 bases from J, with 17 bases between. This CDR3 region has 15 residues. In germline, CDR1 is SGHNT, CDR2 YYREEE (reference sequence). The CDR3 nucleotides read TGTGCCAGCAGCCCCGGGACTGGGGGTAGAGATACGCAGTATTTT. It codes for CASSPGTGGRDTQYF.

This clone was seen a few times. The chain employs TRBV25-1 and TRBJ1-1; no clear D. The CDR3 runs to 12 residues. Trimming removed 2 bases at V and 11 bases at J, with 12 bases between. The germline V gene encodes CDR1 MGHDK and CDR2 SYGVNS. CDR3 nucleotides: TGTGCCAGCAGTGAAGGGCGTGGAGGGGCTTTCTTT. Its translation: CASSEGRGGAFF.

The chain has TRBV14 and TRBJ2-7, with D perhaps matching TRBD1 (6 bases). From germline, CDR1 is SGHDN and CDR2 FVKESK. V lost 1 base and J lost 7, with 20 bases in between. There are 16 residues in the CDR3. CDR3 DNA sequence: TGTGCCAGCAGCCAAGTTGCTGTAGGGGGTTCTTGGGAGCAGTACTTC. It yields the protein CASSQVAVGGSWEQYF.

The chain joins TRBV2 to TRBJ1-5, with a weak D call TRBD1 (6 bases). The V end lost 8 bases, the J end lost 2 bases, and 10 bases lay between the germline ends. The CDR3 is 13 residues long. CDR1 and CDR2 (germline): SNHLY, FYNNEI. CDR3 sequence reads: CASCRTGNQPQHF. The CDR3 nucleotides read TGTGCCAGCTGCCGGACAGGCAATCAGCCCCAGCATTTT. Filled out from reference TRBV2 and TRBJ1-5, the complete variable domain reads EPEVTQTPSHQVTQMGQEVILRCVPISNHLYFYWYRQILGQKVEFLVSFYNNEISEKSEIFDDQFSVERPDGSNFTLKIRSTKLEDSAMYFCASCRTGNQPQHFGDGTRLSIL.

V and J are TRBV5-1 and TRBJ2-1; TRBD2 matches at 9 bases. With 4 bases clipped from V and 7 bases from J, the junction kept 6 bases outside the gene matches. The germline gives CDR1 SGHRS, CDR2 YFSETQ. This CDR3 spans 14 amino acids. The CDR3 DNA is TGCGCCAGCAGCCCGTGGACTAGCGAAAATGAGCAGTTCTTC. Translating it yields CASSPWTSENEQFF.

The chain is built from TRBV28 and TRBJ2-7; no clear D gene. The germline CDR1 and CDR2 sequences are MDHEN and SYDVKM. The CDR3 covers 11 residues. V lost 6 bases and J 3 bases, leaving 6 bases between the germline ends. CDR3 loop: CASSPLYEQYF. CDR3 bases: TGTGCCAGCAGCCCTCTCTACGAGCAGTACTTC.

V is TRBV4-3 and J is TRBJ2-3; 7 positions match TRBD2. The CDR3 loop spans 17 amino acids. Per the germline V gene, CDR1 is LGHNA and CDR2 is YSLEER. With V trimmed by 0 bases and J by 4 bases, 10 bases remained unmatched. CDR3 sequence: CASSQEGVGAGADTQYF. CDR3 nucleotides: TGCGCCAGCAGCCAAGAGGGGGTTGGGGCGGGAGCAGATACGCAGTATTTT.

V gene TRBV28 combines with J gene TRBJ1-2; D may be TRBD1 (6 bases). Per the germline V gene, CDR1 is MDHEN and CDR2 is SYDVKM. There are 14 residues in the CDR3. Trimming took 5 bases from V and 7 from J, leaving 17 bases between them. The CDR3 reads CASSEQGPPGGYTF. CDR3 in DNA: TGTGCCAGCAGTGAACAGGGACCTCCGGGTGGCTACACCTTC.

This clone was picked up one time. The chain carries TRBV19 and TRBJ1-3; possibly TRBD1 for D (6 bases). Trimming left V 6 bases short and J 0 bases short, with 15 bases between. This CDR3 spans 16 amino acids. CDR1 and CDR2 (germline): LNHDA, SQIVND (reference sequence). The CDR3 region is CASSSWTADSGNTIYF. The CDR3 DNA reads TGTGCCAGTAGCTCTTGGACAGCAGACTCTGGAAACACCATATATTTT.

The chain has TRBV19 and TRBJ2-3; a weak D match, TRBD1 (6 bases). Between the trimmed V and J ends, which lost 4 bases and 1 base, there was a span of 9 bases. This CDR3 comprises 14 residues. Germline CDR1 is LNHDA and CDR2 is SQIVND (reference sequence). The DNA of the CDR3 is TGTGCCAGTAGTACGACAGGTGGCACAGATACGCAGTATTTT. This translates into CASSTTGGTDTQYF.

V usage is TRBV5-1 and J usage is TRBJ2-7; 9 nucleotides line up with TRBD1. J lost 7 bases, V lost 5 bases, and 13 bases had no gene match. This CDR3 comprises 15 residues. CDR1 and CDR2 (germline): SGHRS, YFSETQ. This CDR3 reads CASSEPGQGPREQYF. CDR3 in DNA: TGCGCCAGCAGTGAGCCGGGACAGGGTCCTCGTGAGCAGTACTTC.

The CDR3 coding sequence is TGTGCCAGCAGCGCGGGCCCTCCGGCCGGCTACACCTTC. This translates into CASSAGPPAGYTF. The chain is built from TRBV7-9 and TRBJ1-2; no clear D. The V end lost 5 bases, the J end lost 8 bases, and 15 bases lay between the germline ends. CDR1 and CDR2 (germline): SEHNR, FQNEAQ (reference sequence). This CDR3 spans 13 amino acids. The full variable domain, in which reference TRBV7-9 and TRBJ1-2 provide the parts outside the CDR3, is DTGVSQNPRHKITKRGQNVTFRCDPISEHNRLYWYRQTLGQGPEFLTYFQNEAQLEKSRLLSDRFSAERPKGSFSTLEIQRTEQGDSAMYLCASSAGPPAGYTFGSGTRLTVV.

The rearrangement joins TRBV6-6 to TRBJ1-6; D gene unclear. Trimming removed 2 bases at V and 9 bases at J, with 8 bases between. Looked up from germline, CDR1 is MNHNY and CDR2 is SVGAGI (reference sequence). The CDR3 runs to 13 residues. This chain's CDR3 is CASSYLRSSPLHF. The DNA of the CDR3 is TGTGCCAGCAGTTACCTCAGGAGTTCACCCCTCCACTTT.

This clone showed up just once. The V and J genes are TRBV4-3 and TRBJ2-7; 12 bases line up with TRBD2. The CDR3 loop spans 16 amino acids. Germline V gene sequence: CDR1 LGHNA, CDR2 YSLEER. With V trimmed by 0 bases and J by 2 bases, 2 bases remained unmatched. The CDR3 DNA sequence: TGCGCCAGCAGCCAAGAACTAGCGGGGGGTACCTACGAGCAGTACTTC. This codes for CASSQELAGGTYEQYF.

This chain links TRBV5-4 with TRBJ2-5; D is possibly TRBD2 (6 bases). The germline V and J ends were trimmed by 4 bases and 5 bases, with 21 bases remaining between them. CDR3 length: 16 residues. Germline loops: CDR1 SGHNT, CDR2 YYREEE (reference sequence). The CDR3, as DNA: TGTGCCAGCAGCCGTGAATCAGGGCGGGGAGAGGAGACCCAGTACTTC. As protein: CASSRESGRGEETQYF. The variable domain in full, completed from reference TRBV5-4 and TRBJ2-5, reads ETGVTQSPTHLIKTRGQQVTLRCSSQSGHNTVSWYQQALGQGPQFIFQYYREEENGRGNFPPRFSGLQFPNYSSELNVNALELDDSALYLCASSRESGRGEETQYFGPGTRLLVL.

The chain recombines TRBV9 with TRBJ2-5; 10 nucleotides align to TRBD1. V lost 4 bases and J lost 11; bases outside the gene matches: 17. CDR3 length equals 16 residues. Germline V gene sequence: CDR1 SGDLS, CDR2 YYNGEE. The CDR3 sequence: CASSTRSGTGVEEQYF. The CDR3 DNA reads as TGTGCCAGCAGCACCAGATCCGGGACAGGGGTGGAGGAGCAGTACTTC.

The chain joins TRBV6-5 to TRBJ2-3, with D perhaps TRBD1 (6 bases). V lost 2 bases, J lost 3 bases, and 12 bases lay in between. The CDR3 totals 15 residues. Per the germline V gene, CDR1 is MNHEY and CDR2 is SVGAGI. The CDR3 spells CASSYAGEGTDTQYF. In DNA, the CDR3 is TGTGCCAGCAGTTACGCAGGGGAAGGGACAGATACGCAGTATTTT.

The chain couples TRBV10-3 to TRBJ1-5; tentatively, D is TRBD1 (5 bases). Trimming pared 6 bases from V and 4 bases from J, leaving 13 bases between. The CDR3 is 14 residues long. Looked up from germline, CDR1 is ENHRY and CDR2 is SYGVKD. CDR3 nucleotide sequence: TGTGCCATCAGGGGGGACCTGGGGAATCAGCCCCAGCATTTT. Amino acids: CAIRGDLGNQPQHF.

The CDR3 coding sequence is TGTGCCAGCAGCTTAGGTTCTCAGAGAAGTGGAGAGCAGTACTTC. It yields the protein CASSLGSQRSGEQYF. This rearrangement joins TRBV13 to TRBJ2-7; no firm D call. CDR1 is PRHDT and CDR2 is FYEKMQ in the germline V gene (reference sequence). There are 15 residues in the CDR3. The V and J ends lost 0 bases and 7 bases respectively, with 16 bases between them.

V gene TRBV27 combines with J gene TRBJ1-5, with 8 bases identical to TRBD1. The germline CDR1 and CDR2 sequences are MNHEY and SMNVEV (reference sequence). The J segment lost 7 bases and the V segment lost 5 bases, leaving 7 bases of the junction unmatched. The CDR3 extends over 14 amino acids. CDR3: CASSARTGRQPQHF. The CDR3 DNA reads TGTGCCAGCAGTGCCCGGACAGGGCGGCAGCCCCAGCATTTT.

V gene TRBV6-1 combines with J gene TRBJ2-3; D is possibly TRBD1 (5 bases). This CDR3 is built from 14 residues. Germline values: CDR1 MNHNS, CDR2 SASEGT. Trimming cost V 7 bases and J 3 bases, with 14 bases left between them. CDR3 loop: CASTAGRQTDTQYF. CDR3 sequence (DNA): TGTGCCAGCACTGCCGGAAGACAGACAGATACGCAGTATTTT.

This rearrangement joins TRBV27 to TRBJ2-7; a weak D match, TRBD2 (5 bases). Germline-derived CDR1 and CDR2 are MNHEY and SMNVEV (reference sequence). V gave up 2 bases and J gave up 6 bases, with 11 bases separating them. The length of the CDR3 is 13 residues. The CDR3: CASSLPGSGEQYF. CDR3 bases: TGTGCCAGCAGTTTACCGGGGTCAGGCGAGCAGTACTTC.

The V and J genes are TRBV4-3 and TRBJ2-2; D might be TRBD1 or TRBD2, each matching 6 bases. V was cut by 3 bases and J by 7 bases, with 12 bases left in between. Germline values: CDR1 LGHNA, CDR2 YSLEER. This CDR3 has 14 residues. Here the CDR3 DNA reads TGCGCCAGCAGCCATCGGGGGCGTGGCGGGGAGCTGTTTTTT. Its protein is CASSHRGRGGELFF.

The CDR3 loop reads CASSPEAGNYGYTF. In DNA form, the CDR3 reads TGTGCCAGCTCACCAGAGGCAGGGAACTATGGCTACACCTTC. The V and J genes are TRBV18 and TRBJ1-2, with D possibly TRBD1 on 5 matching bases. V dropped 2 bases and J dropped 2 bases, with 9 bases sitting between them. This CDR3 region has 14 residues. The germline V gene encodes CDR1 KGHSH and CDR2 LQKENI. The variable domain in full, completed from reference TRBV18 and TRBJ1-2, reads NAGVMQNPRHLVRRRGQEARLRCSPMKGHSHVYWYRQLPEEGLKFMVYLQKENIIDESGMPKERFSAEFPKEGPSILRIQQVVRGDSAAYFCASSPEAGNYGYTFGSGTRLTVV.

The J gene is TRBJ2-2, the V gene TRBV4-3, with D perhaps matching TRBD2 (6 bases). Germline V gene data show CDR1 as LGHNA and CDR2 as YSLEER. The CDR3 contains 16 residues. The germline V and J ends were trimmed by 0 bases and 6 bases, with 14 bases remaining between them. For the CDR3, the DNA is TGCGCCAGCAGCCAAGAGCCCAACCAGCGGGCCGGGGAGCTGTTTTTT. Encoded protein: CASSQEPNQRAGELFF.

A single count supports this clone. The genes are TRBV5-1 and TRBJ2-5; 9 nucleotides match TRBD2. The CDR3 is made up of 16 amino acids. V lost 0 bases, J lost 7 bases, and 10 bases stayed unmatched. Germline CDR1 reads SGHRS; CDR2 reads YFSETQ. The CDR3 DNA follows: TGCGCCAGCAGCTTGGGGGCTAGCGGGAATGAGGGGACCCAGTACTTC. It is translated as CASSLGASGNEGTQYF.

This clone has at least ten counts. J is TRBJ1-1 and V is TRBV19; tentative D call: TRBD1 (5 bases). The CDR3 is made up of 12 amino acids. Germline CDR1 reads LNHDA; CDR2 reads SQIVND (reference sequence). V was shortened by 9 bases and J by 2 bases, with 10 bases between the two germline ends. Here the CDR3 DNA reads TGTGCCAGCAAGAGGGGCAACACTGAAGCTTTCTTT. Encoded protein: CASKRGNTEAFF.

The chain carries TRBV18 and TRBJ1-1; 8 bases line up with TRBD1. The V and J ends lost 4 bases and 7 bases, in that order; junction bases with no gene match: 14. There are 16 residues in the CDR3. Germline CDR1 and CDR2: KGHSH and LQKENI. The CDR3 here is CASSLTPDRVTNEAFF. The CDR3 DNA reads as TGTGCCAGCTCACTAACCCCGGACAGGGTGACGAATGAAGCTTTCTTT.

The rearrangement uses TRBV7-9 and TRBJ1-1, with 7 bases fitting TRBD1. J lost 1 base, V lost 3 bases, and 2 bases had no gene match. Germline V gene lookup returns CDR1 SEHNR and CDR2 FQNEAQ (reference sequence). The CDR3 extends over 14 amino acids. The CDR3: CASSLGQRNTEAFF. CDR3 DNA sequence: TGTGCCAGCAGCTTGGGACAGAGGAACACTGAAGCTTTCTTT.

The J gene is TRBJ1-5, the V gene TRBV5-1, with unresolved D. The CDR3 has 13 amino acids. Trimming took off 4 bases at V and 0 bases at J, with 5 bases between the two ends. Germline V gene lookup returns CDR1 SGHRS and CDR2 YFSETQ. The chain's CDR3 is CASSADSNQPQHF. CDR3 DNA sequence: TGCGCCAGCAGCGCGGATAGCAATCAGCCCCAGCATTTT.

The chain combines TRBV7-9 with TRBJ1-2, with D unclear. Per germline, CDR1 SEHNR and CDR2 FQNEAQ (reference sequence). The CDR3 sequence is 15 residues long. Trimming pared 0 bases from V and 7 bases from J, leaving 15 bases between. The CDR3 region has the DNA TGTGCCAGCAGCTTAGCCCCGAGGTCCAGCGCTGGCTACACCTTC. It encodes CASSLAPRSSAGYTF.